This TCR beta chain was observed in a study of T-cell reconstitution after alpha-beta-depleted transplantation in children. The length of the CDR3 is 15 residues. Germline CDR1 and CDR2: LGHNA and YSLEER. The V end lost 2 bases, the J end lost 2 bases, and 10 bases lay between the germline ends. Unique molecular identifiers were used to barcode this TCRbeta library. TCRdb itself ran the PCR reads through MiXCR, one entry per CDR3 protein. The sample holds roughly 120,000 distinct CDR3 sequences, roughly 24% seen once. The V call is TRBV4-3, the J call TRBJ1-5; D gene uncertain. The clonotype comes from a male patient under 10 years old who had a stem cell transplant for chronic granulomatous disease, so the T cells may come from the graft donor. Specimen: PBMCs, mostly from graft donor cells, collected 180 days after TCRalphabeta/CD19-depleted stem cell transplant. CDR3 nucleotide sequence: TGCGCCAGCAGCCAAAAGGGCGGCGGCAATCAGCCCCAGCATTTT. Amino acid sequence: CASSQKGGGNQPQHF.